This T cell receptor beta chain is drawn from a study of patients and donors after allogeneic stem cell transplantation. CDR1 SEHNR and CDR2 FQNEAQ come from the germline V gene (reference sequence). This CDR3 contains 15 residues. The V and J ends lost 1 base and 5 bases respectively, with 11 bases between them. TCRdb used MiXCR to reprocess the RT-PCR reads, holding one entry per CDR3 protein. This repertoire shows approximately 410,000 distinct CDR3 sequences, roughly 17% found once; its top ten account for 6.5% to 7.5%. The sequenced sample consisted of blood, either unsorted or a sorted T cell fraction (not recorded which). The clonotype comes from a human donor who was either an allogeneic HSCT recipient or a stem cell or donor lymphocyte infusion donor (not recorded which). It is not recorded whose cells these are; they may come from a transplant donor. This sequence joins TRBV7-9 and TRBJ1-4, with D unclear. For the CDR3, the DNA is TGTGCCAGCAGCTTAGAAGGCGCGGCGAATGAAAAACTGTTTTTT. Translated, it gives CASSLEGAANEKLFF.